A selection of T cell receptor beta chains follows, all from one sample in a study of T cell repertoires in ileal Crohn's disease. Here immunoSEQ multiplex PCR was the method, and the copy in TCRdb shows in-frame clones only, minus some. The repertoire consists of tens of thousands of clones, with 85% to 90% occurring once and the leading ten covering approximately 2%. The sample taken for sequencing was ileal tissue. Receptor source: an adult with Crohn's disease. CDR3s include the opening cysteine and the closing phenylalanine or tryptophan. Fields, in order: V gene, J gene, D gene, clone size, CDR3 DNA, CDR3 protein. A D gene is named only where the DNA matches it firmly. Not every row has a clone size; where given, it reads once, few, many or a size class.

TRBV28	TRBJ2-1	.	.	TGTGCCAGCAGTACAGACTCCTACAATGAGCAGTTCTTC	CASSTDSYNEQFF
TRBV13	TRBJ2-2	.	.	TGTGCCAGCAGGGATCGACAGATCACCGGGGAGCTGTTTTTT	CASRDRQITGELFF
TRBV29-1	TRBJ1-6	TRBD1	.	TGCAGCGTAATAACCGGGACAGAGAGTCATTCACCCCTCCACTTT	CSVITGTESHSPLHF
TRBV6-1	TRBJ1-2	TRBD1	.	TGTGCCAGCAGTGATCCGCGTGACAGGGGCGGCTATGGCTACACCTTC	CASSDPRDRGGYGYTF
TRBV4-1	TRBJ2-1	.	.	TGCGCCAGCAGCCAAGATAACAATGAGCAGTTCTTC	CASSQDNNEQFF
TRBV9	TRBJ2-7	TRBD1	once	TGTGCCAGCAGCGTAGGGGACAGCTCCTACGAGCAGTACTTC	CASSVGDSSYEQYF
TRBV6-1	TRBJ1-4	.	.	TGTGCCAGCGGAGGCCGTGGAGGGTCTAATGAAAAACTGTTTTTT	CASGGRGGSNEKLFF
TRBV28	TRBJ1-2	.	once	TGTGCCAGCAGTCCCCACGGTACTAACTATGGCTACACCTTC	CASSPHGTNYGYTF
TRBV6-5	TRBJ1-1	.	once	TGTGCCAGCAACGGGAACACTGAAGCTTTCTTT	CASNGNTEAFF
TRBV28	TRBJ1-2	TRBD1	once	TGTGCCAGCAGTCCTGACAGGGGGCTATTCTTCTATGGCTACACCTTC	CASSPDRGLFFYGYTF
TRBV4-2	TRBJ1-5	.	.	TGTGCCAGCAGCCAAGAAGGACACCACAATCAGCCCCAGCATTTT	CASSQEGHHNQPQHF
TRBV2	TRBJ1-1	.	.	TGTGCCAGCAGTGGCGGGCACACTGAAGCTTTCTTT	CASSGGHTEAFF
TRBV5-6	TRBJ2-7	TRBD2	.	TGTGCCAGCAGCTTGGGAAGCCGGGAGGCGCAGTACTTC	CASSLGSREAQYF
TRBV27	TRBJ1-2	.	.	TGTGCCAGCAGTTTAGACAGGAACTATGGCTACACCTTC	CASSLDRNYGYTF